The T cell receptor beta chain under discussion was sequenced for a study of T cell changes during pregnancy in multiple sclerosis. J gave up 7 bases and V 2 bases, and 7 bases lay outside the gene matches. Germline values: CDR1 SGDLS, CDR2 YYNGEE. This CDR3 comprises 15 residues. Profiling relied on immunoSEQ multiplex PCR, and the TCRdb table lists in-frame clones only, not all of them. In the table there are 79,000 or so clones, more than 85% of which are singletons. Material: peripheral blood, obtained before pregnancy. This sequence joins TRBV9 and TRBJ2-1; TRBD2 agrees at 9 bases. The sequence derives from a female donor with multiple sclerosis, enrolled in a pregnancy study. The CDR3 DNA reads TGTGCCAGCAGCGTCCTTAGCGGGAGAAGTAATGAGCAGTTCTTC. Amino acids: CASSVLSGRSNEQFF.